Listed below are T cell receptor beta chains from one sample, sequenced in a study of shared clonotypes between healthy human individuals. TCRdb's table, derived via immunoSEQ multiplex PCR, lists solely in-frame clones and lacks some. The repertoire holds hundreds of thousands of clones, with around three quarters as singletons. Sequencing was carried out using PBMCs. These receptors originate from a woman in her thirties or forties in good health. Some clones in this sample may be carry-over from other donors' samples. Each CDR3 is given with its conserved first and last residue. The D gene is left open where the match is weak. Clone size, where shown, is once, few, many, or a class for clones that have expanded.

d_gene	j_gene	abundance	len	v_gene	CDR3aa	CDR3nt
TRBD1	TRBJ2-3	many	15	TRBV5-1	CASSPGTGGADTQYF	TGCGCCAGCAGTCCCGGGACAGGGGGCGCAGATACGCAGTATTTT
-	TRBJ2-7	-	18	TRBV14	CASSQGRQGLAPSYEQYF	TGTGCCAGCAGCCAAGGCCGGCAGGGGCTAGCGCCTTCCTACGAGCAGTACTTC
TRBD2	TRBJ2-5	-	15	TRBV5-1	CASSRLAGVGETQYF	TGCGCCAGCAGCCGGCTAGCGGGAGTAGGGGAGACCCAGTACTTC
-	TRBJ1-2	few	15	TRBV7-9	CASSLAGGTNYGYTF	TGTGCCAGCAGCTTAGCGGGGGGGACCAACTATGGCTACACCTTC
TRBD1	TRBJ1-2	-	17	TRBV11-1	CASSLDRGKGTNYGYTF	TGTGCCAGCAGCTTGGACAGGGGCAAGGGAACTAACTATGGCTACACCTTC
-	TRBJ1-1	-	13	TRBV7-9	CASSYSATTEAFF	TGTGCCAGCAGCTACAGCGCGACCACTGAAGCTTTCTTT
-	TRBJ1-1	few	14	TRBV15	CATSRARGDPVAFF	TGTGCCACCAGCAGAGCCCGGGGGGACCCGGTAGCTTTCTTT
TRBD2	TRBJ2-3	-	19	TRBV7-2	CASSTPWTSGRAGTDTQYF	TGTGCCAGCAGCACCCCCTGGACTAGCGGGAGGGCCGGCACAGATACGCAGTATTTT
-	TRBJ1-1	-	16	TRBV27	CASSLRAGRINTEAFF	TGTGCCAGCAGTTTAAGGGCAGGGAGAATAAACACTGAAGCTTTCTTT
TRBD1	TRBJ2-1	-	14	TRBV6-1	CASSKTGGYNEQFF	TGTGCCAGCAGTAAGACAGGGGGGTACAATGAGCAGTTCTTC
-	TRBJ1-3	once	15	TRBV18	CASSPFNGNGNTIYF	TGTGCCAGCTCACCGTTCAATGGGAATGGAAACACCATATATTTT
-	TRBJ2-3	-	14	TRBV7-2	CASSLSPRTDTQYF	TGTGCCAGCAGCTTATCCCCTCGCACAGATACGCAGTATTTT
-	TRBJ1-5	-	15	TRBV4-1	CASSQDWRPNQPQHF	TGCGCCAGCAGCCAAGATTGGAGGCCCAATCAGCCCCAGCATTTT
-	TRBJ1-1	-	16	TRBV4-1	CASSPNRASTNTEAFF	TGCGCCAGCAGCCCCAACAGGGCCTCAACGAACACTGAAGCTTTCTTT
-	TRBJ2-5	once	13	TRBV7-9	CATQGPLKMTQYF	TGTGCCACCCAGGGACCGCTCAAGATGACCCAGTACTTC
-	TRBJ2-7	-	13	TRBV15	CATTIGGSNEQYF	TGTGCCACCACGATTGGAGGTTCTAACGAGCAGTACTTC
-	TRBJ2-5	-	13	TRBV4-3	CASSRSGQETQYF	TGCGCCAGCAGCCGTAGCGGTCAAGAGACCCAGTACTTC
-	TRBJ2-6	-	15	TRBV28	CASSSQGSGANVLTF	TGTGCCAGCAGTTCACAGGGCTCGGGGGCCAACGTCCTGACTTTC
-	TRBJ2-7	-	15	TRBV5-1	CASSLGPGGLYEQYF	TGCGCCAGCAGCTTGGGTCCGGGGGGCCTCTACGAGCAGTACTTC
-	TRBJ2-5	-	13	TRBV30	CAWSPLASETQYF	TGTGCCTGGAGTCCCCTAGCCTCAGAGACCCAGTACTTC
TRBD1	TRBJ1-1	-	16	TRBV13	CASSLAVLTGTTEAFF	TGTGCCAGCAGCTTAGCTGTACTGACAGGGACCACTGAAGCTTTCTTT
-	TRBJ2-3	-	15	TRBV5-4	CASSLDRTSTDTQYF	TGTGCCAGCAGCTTGGATAGGACCAGCACAGATACGCAGTATTTT
-	TRBJ1-5	-	14	TRBV19	CASSIQGLRQPQHF	TGTGCCAGTAGTATTCAGGGTTTAAGGCAGCCCCAGCATTTT